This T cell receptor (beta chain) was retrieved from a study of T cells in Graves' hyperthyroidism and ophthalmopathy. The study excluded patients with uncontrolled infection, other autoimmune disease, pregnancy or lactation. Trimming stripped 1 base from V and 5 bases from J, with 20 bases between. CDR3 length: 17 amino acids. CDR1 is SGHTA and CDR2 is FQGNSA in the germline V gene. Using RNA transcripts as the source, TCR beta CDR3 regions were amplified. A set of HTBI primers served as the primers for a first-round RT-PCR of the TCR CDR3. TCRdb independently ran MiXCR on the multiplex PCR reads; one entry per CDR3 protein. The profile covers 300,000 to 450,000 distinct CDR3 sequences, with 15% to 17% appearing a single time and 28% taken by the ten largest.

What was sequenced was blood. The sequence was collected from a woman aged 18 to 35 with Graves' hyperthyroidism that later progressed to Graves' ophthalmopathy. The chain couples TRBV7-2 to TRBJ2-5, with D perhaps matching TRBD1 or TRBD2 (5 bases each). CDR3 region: CASSLGWHSPWGETQYF. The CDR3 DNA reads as TGTGCCAGCAGCTTAGGCTGGCACAGTCCCTGGGGGGAGACCCAGTACTTC. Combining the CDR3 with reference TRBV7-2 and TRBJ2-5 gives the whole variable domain GAGVSQSPSNKVTEKGKDVELRCDPISGHTALYWYRQSLGQGLEFLIYFQGNSAPDKSGLPSDRFSAERTGGSVSTLTIQRTQQEDSAVYLCASSLGWHSPWGETQYFGPGTRLLVL.